The 25 T cell receptor beta chains reported below all come from one sample, sequenced in a study of post-analysis software for immune sequencing data (dated by TCRdb to the mid-2010s). Beyond this particular receptor, the publication reports: A few TRBV segments, including TRBV5-6, TRBV5-1 and TRBV20-1, were significantly more frequent in patients than controls.

The receptor library was made with PCR. The sample was run on an Illumina HiSeq 2500. To reduce PCR and sequencing biases, unique molecular identifiers were incorporated into the TCR beta cDNA libraries. The raw public data were reprocessed by TCRdb itself: fastp quality trimming at Q25, MiXCR clonotype calling, in-frame beta chains only. Rows with a matching CDR3 protein are joined into one entry that keeps the most common DNA and genes. Present in this sample are 450,000 or so distinct CDR3 sequences, under 55% of which were seen just once. 9.5% to 13% of the sample goes to the ten largest clones. These receptors lack a known antigen. Sequencing input: blood. The source is a girl under 18 with multiple sclerosis.

This clonotype showed up just a few times. V gene TRBV7-2 combines with J gene TRBJ2-7, with D possibly matching TRBD1 (6 bases). With 4 bases removed from V and 0 bases from J, the gap between germline ends came to 10 bases. Germline CDR1 is SGHTA and CDR2 is FQGNSA. CDR3 length: 14 amino acids. In DNA form, the CDR3 reads TGTGCCAGCAGCTCAGACAGGCACTCCTACGAGCAGTACTTC. This gives the protein CASSSDRHSYEQYF.

This clonotype was seen more than once but under ten times. This sequence joins TRBV7-2 and TRBJ2-3; 9 bases fit TRBD2. The CDR3 is 17 amino acids. J was trimmed by 0 bases and V by 7 bases; bases with no gene match: 11. Germline V lookup: CDR1 SGHTA, CDR2 FQGNSA. DNA for the CDR3: TGTGCCAGCATCCCCCCTCGACTAGCGGCTAGCACAGATACGCAGTATTTT. It encodes CASIPPRLAASTDTQYF. Combining the CDR3 with reference TRBV7-2 and TRBJ2-3 gives the whole variable domain GAGVSQSPSNKVTEKGKDVELRCDPISGHTALYWYRQSLGQGLEFLIYFQGNSAPDKSGLPSDRFSAERTGGSVSTLTIQRTQQEDSAVYLCASIPPRLAASTDTQYFGPGTRLTVL.

V gene TRBV27 combines with J gene TRBJ1-2, with TRBD1 identical over 9 bases. The ends lost 3 bases at V and 2 bases at J; junction bases unmatched: 7. Germline CDR1 reads MNHEY; CDR2 reads SMNVEV (reference sequence). The CDR3 totals 16 residues. This CDR3 is CASSLAPGQGNYGYTF. CDR3 in DNA: TGTGCCAGCAGTTTGGCGCCGGGACAGGGCAACTATGGCTACACCTTC.

The chain carries TRBV29-1 and TRBJ2-6; 7 positions agree with TRBD2. CDR3 length: 17 residues. V trimming: 0 bases; J trimming: 2 bases; junction bases outside the gene matches: 7. CDR1 and CDR2 from the germline V gene are SQVTM and ANQGSEA. CDR3 nucleotide sequence: TGCAGCGTTGAAGATGAATCTGCGGGGGCTGGGGCCAACGTCCTGACTTTC. Translated, it gives CSVEDESAGAGANVLTF. The complete variable domain, with remaining parts taken from reference TRBV29-1 and TRBJ2-6, reads SAVISQKPSRDICQRGTSLTIQCQVDSQVTMMFWYRQQPGQSLTLIATANQGSEATYESGFVIDKFPISRPNLTFSTLTVSNMSPEDSSIYLCSVEDESAGAGANVLTFGAGSRLTVL.

This clonotype was seen a few times. This sequence joins TRBV29-1 and TRBJ1-2; tentative D call: TRBD1 (6 bases). The CDR3 is 15 residues long. The germline V gene encodes CDR1 SQVTM and CDR2 ANQGSEA. The CDR3 DNA reads TGCGCCTCAGCGGGAGGGGCAGGGGTTTCCTATGGCTACACCTTC. This sequence encodes CASAGGAGVSYGYTF.

The genes are TRBV2 and TRBJ2-1; 13 nucleotides align to TRBD2. CDR3 length equals 17 residues. Germline values: CDR1 SNHLY, CDR2 FYNNEI. V dropped 1 base and J dropped 6; count of bases not matched to a gene: 6. The CDR3 DNA is TGTGCCAGCAGTGAAGGACTAGCGGGGGGAGGAGGCAATGAGCAGTTCTTC. This translates into CASSEGLAGGGGNEQFF.

The rearrangement joins TRBV5-1 to TRBJ2-1, with D perhaps matching TRBD2 (5 bases). Trimming cost V 2 bases and J 7 bases, with 10 bases left between them. CDR1 and CDR2 from the germline V gene are SGHRS and YFSETQ. This CDR3 has 13 residues. The CDR3 sequence is CASSLIAPNEQFF. The CDR3 DNA reads TGCGCCAGCAGCTTAATAGCGCCAAATGAGCAGTTCTTC.

This clonotype was picked up a small number of times. The CDR3 DNA follows: TGCGCCAGCAGCAAGGGGATAGGTGGTGCGTCCTACGAGCAGTACTTC. Translated, it gives CASSKGIGGASYEQYF. V usage is TRBV4-1 and J usage is TRBJ2-7; possible D gene TRBD1, 5 bases. Deletions cut 5 bases from V and 1 base from J, with 18 bases between. Germline V gene sequence: CDR1 MGHRA, CDR2 YSYEKL. This CDR3 spans 16 amino acids.

This clonotype was seen many times. The gene calls are TRBV29-1 and TRBJ1-5, with D possibly matching TRBD1 (5 bases). Germline V CDR1 and CDR2: SQVTM, ANQGSEA. The CDR3 spans 14 residues. V was shortened by 4 bases and J by 5 bases, with 15 bases between the two germline ends. CDR3: CSVAVGGEDQPQHF. The CDR3 DNA follows: TGCAGCGTTGCGGTGGGAGGGGAGGATCAGCCCCAGCATTTT.

This clonotype has a handful of counts. The V gene is TRBV7-3, the J gene TRBJ2-5; D assignment may be TRBD1 or TRBD2 (5 bases each). The CDR3 extends over 15 amino acids. The V gene lost 2 bases and the J gene lost 3 bases, with 13 bases spanning the gap. The germline V gene encodes CDR1 SGHTA and CDR2 FQGTGA. The CDR3 bases are TGTGCCAGCAGCTTACTTGGGACGGACGAAGAGACCCAGTACTTC. It encodes CASSLLGTDEETQYF.

The chain has TRBV4-1 and TRBJ1-1; no reliable D call. The CDR3 consists of 15 residues. Trimming pared 1 base from V and 2 bases from J, leaving 11 bases between. CDR1 and CDR2 (germline): MGHRA, YSYEKL. For the CDR3, the DNA is TGCGCCAGCAGCCAAGTCCCAGGAGGAAACACTGAAGCTTTCTTT. Residues: CASSQVPGGNTEAFF.

V gene TRBV3-1 combines with J gene TRBJ1-2; 8 nucleotides line up with TRBD1. CDR1 is LGHDT, CDR2 YNNKEL, per germline (reference sequence). This CDR3 has 17 residues. Trimming at V came to 3 bases and at J to 4 bases, leaving 13 bases not matched to a gene. CDR3: CASSHYGQGGAAYGYTF. CDR3 coding DNA: TGTGCCAGCAGCCATTATGGACAGGGCGGCGCGGCCTATGGCTACACCTTC.

The chain has TRBV4-2 and TRBJ2-1, with D maybe TRBD1 (5 bases). CDR1 is LGHNA, CDR2 YNFKEQ, per germline. V was cut by 4 bases and J by 8 bases, with 9 bases left in between. This CDR3 is 12 amino acids long. CDR3 loop: CASSRQGDEQFF. The CDR3 region has the DNA TGTGCCAGCAGCCGCCAAGGGGATGAGCAGTTCTTC.

This rearrangement joins TRBV5-1 to TRBJ1-4, with TRBD1 matching over 7 bases. Looked up from germline, CDR1 is SGHRS and CDR2 is YFSETQ. Trimming removed 5 bases from V and 1 base from J; junction bases left unmatched: 2. The CDR3 is made up of 14 amino acids. As DNA, the CDR3 is TGCGCCAGCAGACAGGGGAAAACTAATGAAAAACTGTTTTTT. It encodes CASRQGKTNEKLFF.

This clonotype was seen a few times. The chain links TRBV7-3 to TRBJ2-7, with 7 bases that match TRBD2. CDR1 SGHTA and CDR2 FQGTGA come from the germline V gene. Unmatched junction bases numbered 8, after V lost 1 base and J lost 2 bases. The CDR3 is made up of 16 amino acids. The CDR3 loop is CASSLSGGRNPYEQYF. CDR3 nucleotide sequence: TGTGCCAGCAGCTTAAGTGGCGGGAGAAATCCCTACGAGCAGTACTTC.

This clonotype was detected only a few times. The V gene is TRBV5-1, the J gene TRBJ1-1; TRBD1 might be the D (5 bases). Germline V lookup: CDR1 SGHRS, CDR2 YFSETQ. The CDR3 is made up of 14 amino acids. The ends were cut back, 0 bases at V and 4 bases at J, with 10 bases in the middle. The CDR3 region has the DNA TGCGCCAGCAGCTTGGTGTCAGGGATCACTGAAGCTTTCTTT. Translation: CASSLVSGITEAFF.

CDR3 loop: CSASDGSYNEQFF. The CDR3 nucleotides read TGCAGCGCATCGGACGGCTCCTACAATGAGCAGTTCTTC. V gene TRBV29-1 combines with J gene TRBJ2-1; D uncertain. This CDR3 contains 13 residues. Trimming took 7 bases from V and 0 from J, leaving 10 bases between them. CDR1 and CDR2 (germline): SQVTM, ANQGSEA.

The CDR3 sequence: CATSDFAGGETQYF. In nucleotides, the CDR3 is TGTGCCACCAGTGATTTTGCAGGGGGGGAGACCCAGTACTTC. V gene TRBV24-1 combines with J gene TRBJ2-5; the D gene is possibly TRBD1 (7 bases). Deletions cut 1 base from V and 5 bases from J, with 10 bases between. The CDR3 runs to 14 residues. Looked up from germline, CDR1 is KGHDR and CDR2 is SFDVKD.

The chain has TRBV7-9 and TRBJ2-7; 7 nucleotides agree with TRBD2. V was pared by 4 bases and J by 0 bases, with 6 bases of the junction left unmatched. This CDR3 comprises 15 residues. Germline V gene sequence: CDR1 SEHNR, CDR2 FQNEAQ (reference sequence). Here the CDR3 DNA reads TGTGCCAGCAGCTCCACTAGCGAATACTCCTACGAGCAGTACTTC. As protein: CASSSTSEYSYEQYF. The entire variable domain, with the rest obtained from reference TRBV7-9 and TRBJ2-7, is as follows: DTGVSQNPRHKITKRGQNVTFRCDPISEHNRLYWYRQTLGQGPEFLTYFQNEAQLEKSRLLSDRFSAERPKGSFSTLEIQRTEQGDSAMYLCASSSTSEYSYEQYFGPGTRLTVT.

V is TRBV7-3 and J is TRBJ1-1, with no clear D. V lost 3 bases, J lost 6 bases, and 17 bases lay in between. CDR3 length equals 15 residues. Germline assignment: CDR1 SGHTA and CDR2 FQGTGA. This chain's CDR3 is CASSFQALIRAEAFF. The CDR3 bases are TGTGCCAGCAGCTTCCAGGCTTTAATTAGGGCTGAAGCTTTCTTT.

Regarding this clonotype: An end of the junction does not agree with germline; a read error may underlie this. The rearrangement links TRBV6-5 to TRBJ2-1; 7 bases are shared with TRBD1. From germline, CDR1 is MNHEY and CDR2 SVGAGI. The CDR3 covers 14 residues. CDR3 protein: CASRGQPSYNEHYF. CDR3 nucleotide sequence: TGTGCCAGCAGGGGACAGCCCTCCTACAATGAGCACTACTTC.

The V and J genes are TRBV5-1 and TRBJ2-1, with 16 positions matching TRBD2. Germline-derived CDR1 and CDR2 are SGHRS and YFSETQ. Trimming took 4 bases from V and 7 from J; bases not matched to a gene: 5. The CDR3 contains 16 residues. The CDR3 loop is CASSPGTSGRENEQFF. The CDR3, as DNA: TGCGCCAGCAGCCCCGGGACTAGCGGGAGGGAGAATGAGCAGTTCTTC.

V usage is TRBV3-1 and J usage is TRBJ2-5; D might be TRBD2 (5 bases). The V gene's germline CDR1 is LGHDT and CDR2 YNNKEL (reference sequence). V was clipped by 5 bases and J by 4 bases, with 17 bases between them. The CDR3 length is 15 residues. CDR3 sequence: CASSYEGEGRETQYF. The DNA for the CDR3 is TGTGCCAGCAGCTACGAGGGAGAAGGGAGAGAGACCCAGTACTTC.

This rearrangement joins TRBV20-1 to TRBJ2-7, with D possibly TRBD2 on 6 matching bases. The V and J ends lost 1 base and 0 bases respectively, with 19 bases between them. Germline assignment: CDR1 DFQATT and CDR2 SNEGSKA (reference sequence). The CDR3 extends over 17 amino acids. The CDR3 bases are TGCAGTGCTAGAGCGGTGAAGGGGACTTCTCGCTCCTACGAGCAGTACTTC. Translation: CSARAVKGTSRSYEQYF.

The chain uses TRBV5-1 and TRBJ1-4; TRBD1 might be the D (5 bases). Deletions cut 5 bases from V and 0 bases from J, with 11 bases between. Germline V gene lookup returns CDR1 SGHRS and CDR2 YFSETQ. The CDR3 totals 15 residues. In DNA form, the CDR3 reads TGCGCCAGCAGAAAAGGGGCAGCAACTAATGAAAAACTGTTTTTT. Its protein product is CASRKGAATNEKLFF.